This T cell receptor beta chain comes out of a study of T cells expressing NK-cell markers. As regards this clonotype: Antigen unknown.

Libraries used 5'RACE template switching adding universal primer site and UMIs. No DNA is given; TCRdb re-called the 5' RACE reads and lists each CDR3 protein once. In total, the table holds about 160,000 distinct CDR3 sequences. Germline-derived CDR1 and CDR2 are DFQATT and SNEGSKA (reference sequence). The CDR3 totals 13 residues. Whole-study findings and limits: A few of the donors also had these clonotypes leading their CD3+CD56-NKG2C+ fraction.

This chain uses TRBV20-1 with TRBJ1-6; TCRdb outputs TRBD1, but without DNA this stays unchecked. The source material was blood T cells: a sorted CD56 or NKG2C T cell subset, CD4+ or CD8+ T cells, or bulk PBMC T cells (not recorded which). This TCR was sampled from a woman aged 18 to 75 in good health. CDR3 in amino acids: CSARPQGDSPLHF.